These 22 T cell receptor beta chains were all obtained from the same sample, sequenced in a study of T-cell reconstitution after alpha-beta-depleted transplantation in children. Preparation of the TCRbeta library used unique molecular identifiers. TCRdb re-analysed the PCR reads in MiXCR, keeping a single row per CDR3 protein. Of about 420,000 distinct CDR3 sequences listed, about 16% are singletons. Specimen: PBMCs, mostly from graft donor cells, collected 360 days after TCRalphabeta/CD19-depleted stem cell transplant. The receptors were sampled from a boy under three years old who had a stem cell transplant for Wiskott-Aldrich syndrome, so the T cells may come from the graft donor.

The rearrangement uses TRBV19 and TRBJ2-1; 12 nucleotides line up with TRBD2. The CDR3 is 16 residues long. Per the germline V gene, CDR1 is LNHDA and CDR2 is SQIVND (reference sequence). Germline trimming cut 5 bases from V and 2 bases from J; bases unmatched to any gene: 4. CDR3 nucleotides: TGTGCCAGTAGTCGACTAGCGGGGGCTACCTACAATGAGCAGTTCTTC. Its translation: CASSRLAGATYNEQFF.

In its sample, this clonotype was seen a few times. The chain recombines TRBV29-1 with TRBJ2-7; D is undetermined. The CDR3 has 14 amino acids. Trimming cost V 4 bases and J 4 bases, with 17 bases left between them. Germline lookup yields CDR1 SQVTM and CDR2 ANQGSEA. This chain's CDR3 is CSVVHGDGLYEQYF. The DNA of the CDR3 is TGCAGCGTTGTCCACGGAGACGGTTTGTACGAGCAGTACTTC.

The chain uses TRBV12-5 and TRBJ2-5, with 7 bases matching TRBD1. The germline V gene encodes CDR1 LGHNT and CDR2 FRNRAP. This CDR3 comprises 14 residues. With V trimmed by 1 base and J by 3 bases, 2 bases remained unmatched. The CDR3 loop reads CASGLETGEETQYF. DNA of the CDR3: TGTGCTAGTGGTTTGGAAACAGGGGAAGAGACCCAGTACTTC.

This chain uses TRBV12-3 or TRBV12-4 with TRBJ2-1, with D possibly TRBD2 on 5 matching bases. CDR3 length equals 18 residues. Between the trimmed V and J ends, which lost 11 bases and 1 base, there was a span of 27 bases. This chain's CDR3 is CAFSRSGVALPSYNEQFF. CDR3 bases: TGTGCCTTCAGTAGATCCGGGGTAGCCTTACCATCCTACAATGAGCAGTTCTTC.

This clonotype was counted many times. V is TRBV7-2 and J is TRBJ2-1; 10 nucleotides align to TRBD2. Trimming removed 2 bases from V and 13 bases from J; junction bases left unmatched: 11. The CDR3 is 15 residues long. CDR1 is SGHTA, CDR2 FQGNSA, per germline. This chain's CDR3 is CASSLSGAGGINQFF. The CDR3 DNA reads TGTGCCAGCAGCTTATCAGGAGCGGGAGGGATTAATCAGTTCTTC.

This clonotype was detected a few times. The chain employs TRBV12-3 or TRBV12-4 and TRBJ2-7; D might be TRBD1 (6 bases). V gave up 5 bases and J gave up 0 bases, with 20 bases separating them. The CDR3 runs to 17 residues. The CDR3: CASSRAGVRYLSYEQYF. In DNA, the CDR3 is TGTGCCAGCAGTCGCGCAGGGGTTAGATACCTCTCCTACGAGCAGTACTTC.

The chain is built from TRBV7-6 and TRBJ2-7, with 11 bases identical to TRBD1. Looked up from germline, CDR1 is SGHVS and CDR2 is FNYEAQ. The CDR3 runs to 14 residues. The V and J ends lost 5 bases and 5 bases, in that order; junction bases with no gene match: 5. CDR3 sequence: CASSMRTGGHEQYF. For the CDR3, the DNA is TGTGCCAGCAGCATGCGGACAGGGGGCCACGAGCAGTACTTC. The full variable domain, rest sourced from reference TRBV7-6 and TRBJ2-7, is GAGVSQSPRYKVTKRGQDVALRCDPISGHVSLYWYRQALGQGPEFLTYFNYEAQQDKSGLPNDRFSAERPEGSISTLTIQRTEQRDSAMYRCASSMRTGGHEQYFGPGTRLTVT.

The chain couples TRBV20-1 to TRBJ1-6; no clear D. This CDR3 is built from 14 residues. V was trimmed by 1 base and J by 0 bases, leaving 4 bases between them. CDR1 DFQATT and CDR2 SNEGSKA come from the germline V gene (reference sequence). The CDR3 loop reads CSARGSSYNSPLHF. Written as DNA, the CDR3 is TGCAGTGCTAGAGGGAGCTCCTATAATTCACCCCTCCACTTT.

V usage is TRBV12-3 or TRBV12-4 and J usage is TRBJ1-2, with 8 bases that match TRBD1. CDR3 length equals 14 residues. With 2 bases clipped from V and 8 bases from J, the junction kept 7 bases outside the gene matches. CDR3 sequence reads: CASSLQRTGKGYTF. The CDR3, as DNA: TGTGCCAGCAGTTTACAAAGGACAGGGAAGGGCTACACCTTC.

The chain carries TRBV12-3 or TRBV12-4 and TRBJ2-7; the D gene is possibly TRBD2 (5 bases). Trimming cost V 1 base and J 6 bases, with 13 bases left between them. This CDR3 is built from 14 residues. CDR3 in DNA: TGTGCCAGCAGTTTAGGGCGGGTCCTGATCGAGCAGTACTTC. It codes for CASSLGRVLIEQYF.

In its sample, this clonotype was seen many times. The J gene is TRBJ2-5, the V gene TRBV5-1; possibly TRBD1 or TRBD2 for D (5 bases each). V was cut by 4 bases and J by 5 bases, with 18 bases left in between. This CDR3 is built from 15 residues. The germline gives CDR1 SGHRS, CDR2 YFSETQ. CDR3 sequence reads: CASSPRDAGLETQYF. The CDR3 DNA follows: TGCGCCAGCAGCCCAAGGGACGCGGGCTTGGAGACCCAGTACTTC.

This chain's CDR3 is CASTQRRYNEQFF. The CDR3 coding sequence is TGTGCCAGCACCCAGCGGAGATACAATGAGCAGTTCTTC. V usage is TRBV6-2 or TRBV6-3 and J usage is TRBJ2-1, with a weak D call TRBD2 (5 bases). The CDR3 has 13 residues. V was cut by 7 bases and J by 4 bases, with 11 bases left in between. Germline V lookup: CDR1 MNHEY, CDR2 SVGEGT.

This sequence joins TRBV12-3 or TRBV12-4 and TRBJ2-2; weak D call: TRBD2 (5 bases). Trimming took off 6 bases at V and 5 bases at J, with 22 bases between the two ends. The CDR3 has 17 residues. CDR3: CASSHPVLLEATGELFF. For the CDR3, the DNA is TGTGCCAGCAGCCATCCTGTGTTACTAGAGGCGACCGGGGAGCTGTTTTTT.

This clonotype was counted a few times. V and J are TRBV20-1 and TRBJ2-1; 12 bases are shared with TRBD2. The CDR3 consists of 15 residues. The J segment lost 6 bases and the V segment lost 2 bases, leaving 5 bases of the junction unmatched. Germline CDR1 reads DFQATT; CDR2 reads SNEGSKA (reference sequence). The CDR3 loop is CSARRPSGGVNEQFF. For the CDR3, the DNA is TGCAGTGCTAGAAGGCCTAGCGGGGGGGTCAATGAGCAGTTCTTC.

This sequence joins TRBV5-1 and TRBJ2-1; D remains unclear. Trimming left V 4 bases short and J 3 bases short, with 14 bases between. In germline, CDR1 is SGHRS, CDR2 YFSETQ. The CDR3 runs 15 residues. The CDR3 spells CASSLPLDYYNEQFF. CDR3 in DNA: TGCGCCAGCAGCCTCCCCCTAGATTACTACAATGAGCAGTTCTTC.

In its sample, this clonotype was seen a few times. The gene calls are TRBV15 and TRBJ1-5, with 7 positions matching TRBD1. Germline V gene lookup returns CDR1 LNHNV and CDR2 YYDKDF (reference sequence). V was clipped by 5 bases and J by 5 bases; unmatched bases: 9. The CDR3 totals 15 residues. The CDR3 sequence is CATSRRQGFDQPQHF. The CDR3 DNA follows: TGTGCCACCAGCCGACGACAGGGATTCGATCAGCCCCAGCATTTT.

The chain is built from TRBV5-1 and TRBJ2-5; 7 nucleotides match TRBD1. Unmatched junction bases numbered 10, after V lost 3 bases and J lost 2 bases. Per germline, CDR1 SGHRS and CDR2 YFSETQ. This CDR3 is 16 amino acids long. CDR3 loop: CASSSQGVLRQETQYF. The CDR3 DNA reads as TGCGCCAGCAGCTCGCAGGGGGTCTTGCGGCAAGAGACCCAGTACTTC.

The CDR3 nucleotides read TGCGCCAGCAGCTTGGCCCTGCGGGAGGGAGTAAATGAGCAGTTCTTC. This gives the protein CASSLALREGVNEQFF. The chain employs TRBV5-1 and TRBJ2-1; 9 nucleotides agree with TRBD2. J gave up 7 bases and V 0 bases, and 8 bases lay outside the gene matches. Germline loops: CDR1 SGHRS, CDR2 YFSETQ. This CDR3 has 16 amino acids.

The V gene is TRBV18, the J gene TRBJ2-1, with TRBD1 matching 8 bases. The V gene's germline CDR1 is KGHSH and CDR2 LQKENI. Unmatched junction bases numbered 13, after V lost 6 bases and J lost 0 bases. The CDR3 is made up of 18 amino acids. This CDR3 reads CASSPIRTGSSSYNEQFF. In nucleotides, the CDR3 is TGTGCCAGCTCCCCTATCCGGACAGGGTCAAGCTCCTACAATGAGCAGTTCTTC.

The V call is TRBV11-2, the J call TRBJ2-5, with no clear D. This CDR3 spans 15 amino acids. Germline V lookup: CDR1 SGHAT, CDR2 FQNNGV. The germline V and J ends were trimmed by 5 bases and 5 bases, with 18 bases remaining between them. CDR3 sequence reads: CASSKGVGQGETQYF. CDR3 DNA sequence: TGTGCCAGCAGCAAAGGAGTGGGCCAAGGGGAGACCCAGTACTTC.

CDR3 in DNA: TGTGCCAGCAGTTACGTAAGAGGGGGTGAAAAACTGTTTTTT. Translation: CASSYVRGGEKLFF. The V and J genes are TRBV6-5 and TRBJ1-4; D perhaps matches TRBD1 (6 bases). CDR3 length equals 14 residues. The V end was cut by 2 bases, the J end by 7 bases, with 11 bases between. Germline V gives CDR1 MNHEY, CDR2 SVGAGI.

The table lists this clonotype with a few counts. The CDR3 region has the DNA TGTGCCACCAGCAGCGGGCTGACAACAGGGGTGGTAGGTGGCTACACCTTC. It yields the protein CATSSGLTTGVVGGYTF. This chain connects TRBV15 to TRBJ1-2, with 7 positions matching TRBD1. The trim removed 3 bases at V and 7 bases at J, leaving 17 bases unmatched. The germline V gene encodes CDR1 LNHNV and CDR2 YYDKDF (reference sequence). CDR3 length equals 17 residues.